Each of the 26 T cell receptor beta chains below was sequenced from the same sample in a study of T cell repertoires in cytomegalovirus infection. One entry per CDR3 protein results from TCRdb running MiXCR on the reads. The table has fewer than 950,000 distinct CDR3 sequences, roughly 33% seen once. Which antigens these TCRs recognize remains unknown. Source: cultured CD8+ T cells from PBMCs, taken from culture after CMV antigen stimulation. The receptors stem from a human donor in good health (CMV status not recorded). Some clones in this sample may be carry-over from other donors' samples.

The gene calls are TRBV7-4 and TRBJ2-5; the match to TRBD2 covers 8 bases. Losses at the gene ends were 3 bases for V and 1 base for J; bases not matched to a gene: 7. The length of the CDR3 is 16 residues. Germline lookup yields CDR1 SGHVT and CDR2 SQSDAQ. This CDR3 reads CASSFELAAIQETQYF. The CDR3 DNA reads TGTGCCAGCAGCTTTGAACTAGCGGCGATCCAAGAGACCCAGTACTTC. Based on the CDR3 plus reference TRBV7-4 and TRBJ2-5, the full variable domain is GAGVSQSPRYKVAKRGRDVALRCDSISGHVTLYWYRQTLGQGSEVLTYSQSDAQRDKSGRPSGRFSAERPERSVSTLKIQRTEQGDSAVYLCASSFELAAIQETQYFGPGTRLLVL.

This clonotype was recorded a few times. The chain is built from TRBV15 and TRBJ1-1; a possible D gene is TRBD1 (6 bases). Trimming took 4 bases from V and 4 from J, leaving 16 bases between them. The germline gives CDR1 LNHNV, CDR2 YYDKDF (reference sequence). The CDR3 runs to 15 residues. The CDR3 nucleotides read TGTGCCACCAGCAATAGACAGGAAGTAGGCACTGAAGCTTTCTTT. Protein sequence: CATSNRQEVGTEAFF.

The rearrangement joins TRBV28 to TRBJ1-5; 8 nucleotides match TRBD1. Germline lookup yields CDR1 MDHEN and CDR2 SYDVKM. The CDR3 is 14 residues long. The junction had 2 bases not matched to a gene; V was cut back by 3 bases and J by 4 bases. The CDR3 reads CASSFWDRNQPQHF. CDR3 DNA sequence: TGTGCCAGCAGTTTCTGGGACAGGAATCAGCCCCAGCATTTT. The whole variable domain, filled in from reference TRBV28 and TRBJ1-5, reads DVKVTQSSRYLVKRTGEKVFLECVQDMDHENMFWYRQDPGLGLRLIYFSYDVKMKEKGDIPEGYSVSREKKERFSLILESASTNQTSMYLCASSFWDRNQPQHFGDGTRLSIL.

The chain employs TRBV4-3 and TRBJ1-6; D is uncertain. The CDR3 is made up of 16 amino acids. Germline V gives CDR1 LGHNA, CDR2 YSLEER. Trimming took off 1 base at V and 4 bases at J, with 11 bases between the two ends. In DNA form, the CDR3 reads TGCGCCAGCAGCCAAGCCCTTCACAGTTATAATTCACCCCTCCACTTT. Encoded protein: CASSQALHSYNSPLHF.

This sequence joins TRBV28 and TRBJ1-1; D gene ambiguous. Germline CDR1 reads MDHEN; CDR2 reads SYDVKM. The CDR3 sequence is 12 residues long. V lost 10 bases and J 1 base, leaving 10 bases between the germline ends. The DNA for the CDR3 is TGTGCCATTCATAACAGGAACACTGAAGCTTTCTTT. Translation: CAIHNRNTEAFF.

This clonotype was seen a few times. The CDR3 loop reads CASSLIGANTGELFF. In nucleotides, the CDR3 is TGTGCCAGCAGCTTAATTGGCGCGAACACCGGGGAGCTGTTTTTT. V gene TRBV7-9 combines with J gene TRBJ2-2; D is uncertain. In germline, CDR1 is SEHNR, CDR2 FQNEAQ (reference sequence). The germline V and J ends were trimmed by 2 bases and 0 bases, with 7 bases remaining between them. The CDR3 is 15 amino acids.

V and J are TRBV2 and TRBJ2-7, with TRBD1 matching 8 bases. This CDR3 spans 12 amino acids. V trimming: 11 bases; J trimming: 6 bases; junction bases outside the gene matches: 9. The germline V gene has CDR1 SNHLY and CDR2 FYNNEI. The CDR3 protein is CAQRDRGIEQYF. CDR3 nucleotides: TGTGCCCAACGAGACAGGGGAATCGAGCAGTACTTC.

This chain joins TRBV4-1 and TRBJ2-2; D not certain. V lost 3 bases to trimming and J lost 6 bases, with 8 bases between them. The CDR3 consists of 13 residues. Germline values: CDR1 MGHRA, CDR2 YSYEKL. The CDR3 here is CASSHTSSGELFF. The CDR3 DNA reads as TGCGCCAGCAGCCACACCAGTTCCGGGGAGCTGTTTTTT.

This clonotype was counted many times. This chain links TRBV7-6 with TRBJ1-2, with TRBD1 matching over 8 bases. Germline V gene sequence: CDR1 SGHVS, CDR2 FNYEAQ. The CDR3 consists of 14 residues. V gave up 5 bases and J gave up 9 bases; unmatched junction bases: 11. CDR3 sequence (DNA): TGTGCCAGCAGCGGTATTCCAGGGGGCATGAGCTACACCTTC. It codes for CASSGIPGGMSYTF.

This clonotype was found a few times. The chain uses TRBV7-2 and TRBJ1-4, with unresolved D. V lost 2 bases to trimming and J lost 8 bases, with 9 bases between them. The CDR3 consists of 13 residues. Looked up from germline, CDR1 is SGHTA and CDR2 is FQGNSA. For the CDR3, the DNA is TGTGCCAGCAGCTTAAACTCATGGGAAAAACTGTTTTTT. Translation: CASSLNSWEKLFF.

The rearrangement uses TRBV7-9 and TRBJ1-1; the D gene is possibly TRBD1 (5 bases). The germline V and J ends were trimmed by 5 bases and 9 bases, with 16 bases remaining between them. The CDR3 covers 13 residues. Germline CDR1 is SEHNR and CDR2 is FQNEAQ (reference sequence). CDR3 region: CASSTPRVGKAFF. CDR3 sequence (DNA): TGTGCCAGCAGCACCCCCAGGGTTGGGAAAGCTTTCTTT.

This clonotype was seen ten or more times. The chain uses TRBV7-8 and TRBJ1-6; D possibly corresponds to TRBD1 (5 bases). The CDR3 runs 16 residues. The V gene's germline CDR1 is SGHVS and CDR2 FQNEAQ. Trimming pared 0 bases from V and 5 bases from J, leaving 11 bases between. CDR3 residues: CASSLARGKDNSPLHF. The CDR3 coding sequence is TGTGCCAGCAGCTTAGCGCGGGGGAAAGATAATTCACCCCTCCACTTT.

This clonotype showed up just a few times. This sequence joins TRBV20-1 and TRBJ1-2; TRBD1 might be the D (5 bases). The CDR3 length is 11 residues. V was trimmed by 3 bases and J by 3 bases, leaving 5 bases between them. CDR1 and CDR2 from the germline V gene are DFQATT and SNEGSKA (reference sequence). CDR3 sequence (DNA): TGCAGTGCTAGGGGGGACTATGGCTACACCTTC. Amino acid sequence: CSARGDYGYTF.

The V and J genes are TRBV7-6 and TRBJ2-2; D uncertain. Trimming pared 0 bases from V and 7 bases from J, leaving 3 bases between. The germline V gene encodes CDR1 SGHVS and CDR2 FNYEAQ. The length of the CDR3 is 12 residues. Written as DNA, the CDR3 is TGTGCCAGCAGCTTAGCTGACGGGGAGCTGTTTTTT. Translated: CASSLADGELFF. The full variable domain, its missing parts supplied by reference TRBV7-6 and TRBJ2-2, is GAGVSQSPRYKVTKRGQDVALRCDPISGHVSLYWYRQALGQGPEFLTYFNYEAQQDKSGLPNDRFSAERPEGSISTLTIQRTEQRDSAMYRCASSLADGELFFGEGSRLTVL.

The chain carries TRBV7-9 and TRBJ2-3, with D possibly TRBD2 on 6 matching bases. CDR3 length equals 13 residues. V lost 9 bases and J 10 bases, leaving 20 bases between the germline ends. Germline CDR1 reads SEHNR; CDR2 reads FQNEAQ (reference sequence). CDR3 coding DNA: TGTGCCAGAAGGCGGGACTCCGAGGTTTCGCAGTATTTT. Amino acids: CARRRDSEVSQYF.

This clonotype occurred once. The chain employs TRBV5-6 and TRBJ2-3; D tentatively fits TRBD1 or TRBD2 (5 bases each). Germline V CDR1 and CDR2: SGHDT, YYEEEE. V was shortened by 4 bases and J by 1 base, with 16 bases between the two germline ends. The CDR3 length is 16 residues. This chain's CDR3 is CASSRGTPMGTDTQYF. The CDR3 nucleotides are TGTGCCAGCAGCCGAGGGACCCCCATGGGCACAGATACGCAGTATTTT. The full variable domain, its missing parts supplied by reference TRBV5-6 and TRBJ2-3, is DAGVTQSPTHLIKTRGQQVTLRCSPKSGHDTVSWYQQALGQGPQFIFQYYEEEERQRGNFPDRFSGHQFPNYSSELNVNALLLGDSALYLCASSRGTPMGTDTQYFGPGTRLTVL.

This clonotype was counted at least ten times. The CDR3 here is CASSPRDRVDYGYTF. In nucleotides, the CDR3 is TGTGCCAGCAGCCCCCGGGACAGGGTGGACTATGGCTACACCTTC. This chain uses TRBV7-2 with TRBJ1-2; 9 bases line up with TRBD1. Germline-derived CDR1 and CDR2 are SGHTA and FQGNSA. This CDR3 has 15 residues. The J segment lost 3 bases and the V segment lost 5 bases, leaving 7 bases of the junction unmatched.

This chain connects TRBV5-7 to TRBJ1-1; TRBD1 aligns across 9 bases. Being an ORF, TRBV5-7 has a function that is uncertain. The CDR3 totals 14 residues. With 4 bases clipped from V and 5 bases from J, the junction kept 6 bases outside the gene matches. CDR3 sequence (DNA): TGTGCCAGCAGCCTGGGGACAGGGCAGACTGAAGCTTTCTTT. Protein: CASSLGTGQTEAFF.

This sequence joins TRBV5-4 and TRBJ1-1; 8 nucleotides align to TRBD1. V was clipped by 2 bases and J by 7 bases; unmatched bases: 7. The CDR3 covers 14 residues. Germline V gene lookup returns CDR1 SGHNT and CDR2 YYREEE (reference sequence). As DNA, the CDR3 is TGTGCCAGCAGCTTCGTAGGACAGGGTCATGAAGCTTTCTTT. Translating gives CASSFVGQGHEAFF.

This clonotype was recorded a few times. The chain uses TRBV27 and TRBJ2-3; the match to TRBD2 covers 8 bases. The CDR3 runs 15 residues. The germline CDR1 and CDR2 sequences are MNHEY and SMNVEV (reference sequence). The junction had 7 bases not matched to a gene; V was cut back by 6 bases and J by 2 bases. CDR3 sequence (DNA): TGTGCCAGCAGCCCACGGGAGGGCATCACAGATACGCAGTATTTT. Translated: CASSPREGITDTQYF.

This clonotype was seen a few times. The gene calls are TRBV11-3 and TRBJ2-7, with D possibly TRBD2 on 7 matching bases. This CDR3 comprises 18 residues. Per germline, CDR1 SGHNT and CDR2 YENEEA. The V end lost 2 bases, the J end lost 6 bases, and 26 bases lay between the germline ends. The CDR3 loop reads CASSLPTGEEGGPAEQYV. In DNA, the CDR3 is TGTGCCAGCAGCTTACCCACGGGGGAGGAGGGGGGGCCTGCCGAGCAGTACGTC.

The J gene is TRBJ1-5, the V gene TRBV6-6; TRBD1 agrees at 7 bases. V shed 2 bases, J shed 5 bases, and the junction held 6 bases outside the gene matches. This CDR3 region has 15 residues. Germline values: CDR1 MNHNY, CDR2 SVGAGI (reference sequence). The CDR3 protein is CASSYRDSWDQPQHF. The DNA of the CDR3 is TGTGCCAGCAGTTACCGGGACAGTTGGGATCAGCCCCAGCATTTT.

The V and J genes are TRBV28 and TRBJ2-1, with 9 bases that match TRBD1. V shed 4 bases and J 0 bases; nucleotides not matched to a gene: 7. This CDR3 is 17 amino acids long. From germline, CDR1 is MDHEN and CDR2 SYDVKM. The CDR3 DNA follows: TGTGCCAGCAGTTCCCCAAGGGACAGGGTCTCCTACAATGAGCAGTTCTTC. Protein product: CASSSPRDRVSYNEQFF. Based on the CDR3 plus reference TRBV28 and TRBJ2-1, the full variable domain is DVKVTQSSRYLVKRTGEKVFLECVQDMDHENMFWYRQDPGLGLRLIYFSYDVKMKEKGDIPEGYSVSREKKERFSLILESASTNQTSMYLCASSSPRDRVSYNEQFFGPGTRLTVL.

The chain recombines TRBV4-2 with TRBJ2-7; 9 bases map to TRBD2. Trimming took 1 base from V and 4 from J; bases not matched to a gene: 5. The CDR3 has 15 amino acids. In germline, CDR1 is LGHNA, CDR2 YNFKEQ. CDR3 nucleotide sequence: TGTGCCAGCAGCCAAGCAGGGACTAGCAGTTACGAGCAGTACTTC. Protein product: CASSQAGTSSYEQYF.

This clonotype was counted once. The rearrangement links TRBV19 to TRBJ1-5; no reliable D call. V gave up 10 bases and J gave up 6 bases, with 22 bases separating them. Germline V gene lookup returns CDR1 LNHDA and CDR2 SQIVND (reference sequence). CDR3 size: 15 residues. The CDR3 loop reads CATLEILGRGQPQHF. CDR3 nucleotide sequence: TGTGCCACCCTAGAAATTCTGGGTAGAGGTCAGCCCCAGCATTTT. The variable domain in full, with the rest retrieved from reference TRBV19 and TRBJ1-5, is DGGITQSPKYLFRKEGQNVTLSCEQNLNHDAMYWYRQDPGQGLRLIYYSQIVNDFQKGDIAEGYSVSREKKESFPLTVTSAQKNPTAFYLCATLEILGRGQPQHFGDGTRLSIL.

The gene calls are TRBV19 and TRBJ1-1; a possible D gene is TRBD1 (5 bases). CDR1 is LNHDA and CDR2 is SQIVND in the germline V gene (reference sequence). This CDR3 has 12 residues. V was shortened by 7 bases and J by 3 bases, with 9 bases between the two germline ends. This CDR3 is CASKEGHTEAFF. Here the CDR3 DNA reads TGTGCCAGTAAAGAGGGACACACTGAAGCTTTCTTT. The full variable domain, rest sourced from reference TRBV19 and TRBJ1-1, is DGGITQSPKYLFRKEGQNVTLSCEQNLNHDAMYWYRQDPGQGLRLIYYSQIVNDFQKGDIAEGYSVSREKKESFPLTVTSAQKNPTAFYLCASKEGHTEAFFGQGTRLTVV.